This entry describes one T cell receptor beta chain. This clone was recorded at least ten times. Its antigen specificity is not known. Per-nucleotide qualities are absent, and no much larger clonotype sits a single base away. The goal of deep resolution MiSeq sequencing was a depth between 1 in 1 million and 1 in 200,000 T cells, and coverage averaged 10x per clonotype. The immunoSEQ hsTCRB Kit was used to generate the TCR beta libraries. On the study's bioinformatics: The data were analyzed with ImmunoSEQ Analyzer and ImmunoSEQ Data Assistant, and V, D and J gene assignments followed IMGT definitions. Clonality, which ranges from 0 to 1, was calculated as one minus the normalized Shannon entropy of productive rearrangement frequencies. Only overrepresented clonotypes making up at least 0.05% of the repertoire of each patient were included in the public clonotype analysis. Repertoires from some twelve age-matched healthy donors in immuneACCESS were used as clonality controls. TCRdb limited this immuneACCESS table to in-frame rearrangements with V and J called. A share of clones is missing; checked studies link under half to unresolved V genes, and the rest is unexplained. V, J and clone size are taken as reported in that table, and D and trimming were inferred from the DNA itself. In all, the sample holds 60,000 or so clones, and around 60% of those were seen once. Roughly 15% of the sample rests with the top ten.

The data stem from a study of cytotoxic CD8 clonotypes in ibrutinib-treated CLL (dated by TCRdb to the early 2020s). Looking at the study overall: The cohort included some 14 treatment-naive and around 10 relapsed/refractory patients; around 17 were IGHV unmutated. Cryopreserved peripheral blood mononuclear cells were collected before treatment, at response, and at either disease progression or sustained remission. Partial responses were observed in 24 patients and complete responses in 2; after a median follow-up of around 64 months, remission was maintained in approximately 14 patients and progression was observed in some twelve. Patients were still on ibrutinib when every remission and progressive disease sample was collected. On average, each sample had a few hundred thousand productive templates and tens of thousands of productive rearrangements. Longitudinal samples were available for about 30% of the roughly 86 trial participants. The response samples were drawn at a median of approximately 11 months into treatment, with a range of about 6 to 36 months.

Read against the paper, the sample's time point label means: eleven to twelve months on ibrutinib. For TCR beta library preparation, roughly 2 micrograms of genomic DNA were extracted from the cryopreserved PBMCs. Longitudinal blood samples from CLL patients on ibrutinib monotherapy were analyzed using high-throughput TCR beta sequencing. The patients took part in an open-label, single-center phase 2 trial of ibrutinib monotherapy. Overall study results and their limits: Sampling times were not matched between sustained-remission and progressing patients, and lymph node repertoires were not studied. Clonality increased at ibrutinib response, stayed stable in sustained remission, and fell back toward baseline at progression. Public clonotypes were found to be uncommon and were observed to contract or remain stable during treatment; the increase in clonality was shown to reflect expansion of private clonotypes at ibrutinib response. Baseline clonality was found to be higher than that of age-matched healthy donors and was strongly correlated with circulating CD8+ T-cell counts.

The receptor comes from a human donor with chronic lymphocytic leukemia. This sample comprised PBMCs, obtained after 12 months of ibrutinib treatment.

The CDR3 has the sequence CASGSGSSYNEQFF. DNA sequence: TGTGCCAGCGGGTCGGGGAGCTCCTACAATGAGCAGTTCTTC. The V and J genes are TRBV6-6 and TRBJ2-1, and perhaps TRBD2 as D gene, on 5 matching bases. Deletion took 8 bases off V and 0 bases off J, with a span of 11 bases between the germline ends. Based on the germline V gene (reference sequence), the CDR1 and CDR2 sequences are MNHNY and SVGAGI. The CDR3 numbers 14 residues from cysteine through phenylalanine. Here the CDR3 DNA is all that survives: 42 bases in frame from base 1.